The clone carrying this TCR beta chain was found a few times. This sample is part of a study of response to subunit inactivated influenza vaccine. TCRdb reprocessed the RT-PCR reads with MiXCR, giving one entry per CDR3 protein. In the table there are 630,000 or so distinct CDR3 sequences, around a sixth of which are singletons. The V segment lost 1 base and the J segment 8 bases; nucleotides outside the gene matches: 5. Germline-derived CDR1 and CDR2 are KGHDR and SFDVKD. The CDR3 has 16 amino acids. This TCR was sampled from a man between 45 and 60 years old who received an inactivated influenza vaccine. The chain couples TRBV24-1 to TRBJ2-1; 12 bases agree with TRBD2. This material consisted of PBMCs from blood, taken 11 to 12 days after vaccination. Here the CDR3 DNA reads TGTGCCACCAGTGATTTCGTGACTAGCGGGAGACATGAGCAGTTCTTC. Translation: CATSDFVTSGRHEQFF.